The next 5 T cell receptor beta chains were all read from a single sample in a study of tissue T cells after allogeneic stem cell transplantation. Method: immunoSEQ multiplex PCR; TCRdb's copy keeps in-frame clones and lacks some. The sample carries roughly 6,000 clones, more than 40% recorded once. This sample's time point: mouse harvest day 7 after allogeneic transplant. Tail vein injection delivered 10^7 T-cell-depleted bone marrow cells and 10^6 splenic CD5+ T cells. The sequenced sample was gut tissue. The source is a female BALB/c mouse given C57BL/6 T cells with graft-versus-host disease after an allogeneic hematopoietic cell transplant.

As for this clone: Mouse names are used for the genes. CDR3 DNA, as far as it was read: TGTGCCAGCAGTGGCCGGGACTGGGGGTCTAGTGCAGAAACGCTGTAT. Protein product: CASSGRDWGSSAETLY. The whole CDR3 region reads CASSGRDWGSSAETLYF. V usage is TRBV13-1 and J usage is TRBJ2-3; the match to TRBD2 covers 11 bases. Coverage ceases 1 residue before the CDR3 finishes, and the germline J gene fills in the end. This CDR3 is built from 17 residues. Germline values: CDR1 NSHNY, CDR2 SYGAGN. J lost 0 bases, V lost 3 bases, and 6 bases had no gene match.

Notes on this clone: Mouse names are used for the genes. Read data end 1 residue before the CDR3 end; the end is taken from the germline J gene. The V and J genes are TRBV2 and TRBJ2-2; D gene uncertain. The CDR3 is 15 residues long. Germline CDR1 reads LGHNA; CDR2 reads YSYQKL. V was cut by 3 bases and J by 1 base, with 9 bases left in between. CDR3 sequence reads: CASSHSGENTGQLYF. CDR3 DNA, as far as it was read: TGTGCCAGCAGCCACTCCGGGGAAAACACCGGGCAGCTCTAC.

Concerning this clone itself: The germline and genes are mouse ones. The CDR3 end is not reached by the read, which stops 1 residue before it; the germline J gene fills it in. V is TRBV19 and J is TRBJ2-2, with TRBD2 identical over 7 bases. The V segment lost 1 base and the J segment 2 bases; nucleotides outside the gene matches: 2. The CDR3 is 15 amino acids. CDR1 is FNHDT, CDR2 SITEND, per germline (reference sequence). CDR3 sequence reads: CASSIRWGNTGQLYF. The sequenced CDR3 bases are TGTGCCAGCAGTATACGCTGGGGGAACACCGGGCAGCTCTAC.

As to this clone: The germline and genes are mouse ones. The missing CDR3 end, 1 residue past where the read stops, is filled in from the germline J gene. The chain has TRBV3 and TRBJ2-5, with a tentative D call TRBD1 (6 bases). With 5 bases removed from V and 5 bases from J, the gap between germline ends came to 11 bases. CDR3 size: 13 residues. Per germline, CDR1 SNHLY and CDR2 FYNGKV (reference sequence). Incomplete CDR3 DNA: TGTGCCAGCAGCGTCACAGGGCTAGACACCCAGTAC. Protein sequence: CASSVTGLDTQY. The whole CDR3 protein is CASSVTGLDTQYF.

As for this clone: The germline and genes are mouse ones. The DNA ends 1 residue before the CDR3 does, and the rest of the CDR3 is filled in from the germline J gene. The J gene is TRBJ2-7, the V gene TRBV13-2; tentatively, D is TRBD1 or TRBD2 (5 bases each). The CDR3 covers 12 residues. Trimming left V 0 bases short and J 7 bases short, with 8 bases between. Germline CDR1 and CDR2: NNHNN and SYGAGS (reference sequence). The sequenced CDR3 bases are TGTGCCAGCGGTGATGCGGGGGACGAACAGTAC. This encodes CASGDAGDEQY. The whole CDR3 sequence reads CASGDAGDEQYF.